This T cell receptor (beta chain) stems from a study of T-cell reconstitution after alpha-beta-depleted transplantation in children. Preparation of the TCRbeta library used unique molecular identifiers. TCRdb re-called the PCR reads with MiXCR, one entry per CDR3 protein. The sample lists roughly 200,000 distinct CDR3 sequences, less than 8% occurring once. Looked up from germline, CDR1 is MNHEY and CDR2 is SVGAGI. V lost 6 bases and J 2 bases, leaving 11 bases between the germline ends. The CDR3 loop spans 13 amino acids. The table lists this clonotype with many counts. This TCR derives from a human donor who donated a stem cell graft to a child with Wiskott-Aldrich syndrome. V gene TRBV6-5 combines with J gene TRBJ2-7; D is undetermined. This sample comprised PBMCs from the stem cell graft donor, obtained from the stem cell graft. The CDR3 bases are TGTGCCAGCAGGCCCGGGCCTGCCTACGAGCAGTACTTC. Amino acids: CASRPGPAYEQYF.